These 21 T cell receptor beta chains came from one sample sequenced in a study of cytomegalovirus exposure and HLA in healthy donors (dated by TCRdb to between 2016 and 2019). Receptors were amplified or captured by the immunoSEQ multiplex PCR assay. As stored in TCRdb, this immuneACCESS dataset retains in-frame rearrangements with V and J assigned. A fraction of the clones does not appear; measured against another copy, unresolved V genes explain less than half of the discrepancy, and the remainder lacks a known reason. The sample yields about 130,000 clones; 90% to 97% were counted once. 1.7% of the sample is in the top ten clones. What was sequenced was PBMCs. The receptors come from a man aged 18 to 29 in good health and CMV-seronegative.

A single count supports this clone. The rearrangement joins TRBV5-8 to TRBJ1-2; 10 nucleotides agree with TRBD1. Unmatched junction bases numbered 7, after V lost 4 bases and J lost 7 bases. Germline lookup yields CDR1 SGHTS and CDR2 YDEGEE. The length of the CDR3 is 14 residues. The CDR3 is CASSLGQGRSGYTF. The CDR3 DNA follows: TGTGCCAGCAGCCTGGGACAGGGGAGGTCTGGCTACACCTTC.

This chain connects TRBV7-9 to TRBJ1-3, with 8 bases matching TRBD1. V lost 5 bases, J lost 4 bases, and 10 bases stayed unmatched. CDR1 is SEHNR, CDR2 FQNEAQ, per germline (reference sequence). This CDR3 region has 16 residues. The CDR3 DNA is TGTGCCAGCAGCCGACCCAGGGGGCGAGAGGGAAACACCATATATTTT. It codes for CASSRPRGREGNTIYF.

This clone was seen once. The rearrangement uses TRBV28 and TRBJ1-1; the match to TRBD1 covers 7 bases. V trimming: 3 bases; J trimming: 6 bases; junction bases outside the gene matches: 4. There are 13 residues in the CDR3. Looked up from germline, CDR1 is MDHEN and CDR2 is SYDVKM. The CDR3 loop reads CASSFVQGPEAFF. CDR3 bases: TGTGCCAGCAGTTTTGTACAGGGGCCTGAAGCTTTCTTT. Filled out from reference TRBV28 and TRBJ1-1, the complete variable domain reads DVKVTQSSRYLVKRTGEKVFLECVQDMDHENMFWYRQDPGLGLRLIYFSYDVKMKEKGDIPEGYSVSREKKERFSLILESASTNQTSMYLCASSFVQGPEAFFGQGTRLTVV.

In this sample, this clone turned up once. This chain uses TRBV27 with TRBJ1-5, with 9 bases aligning to TRBD1. CDR1 and CDR2 (germline): MNHEY, SMNVEV (reference sequence). This CDR3 comprises 15 residues. V lost 3 bases and J lost 3; bases outside the gene matches: 3. The CDR3 nucleotides read TGTGCCAGCAGTTTGCGGACAGGGGTCAATCAGCCCCAGCATTTT. Protein product: CASSLRTGVNQPQHF.

The chain links TRBV11-3 to TRBJ2-7, with D perhaps TRBD1 (5 bases). The CDR3 is made up of 16 amino acids. Germline loops: CDR1 SGHNT, CDR2 YENEEA. The V gene lost 1 base and the J gene lost 4 bases, with 17 bases spanning the gap. CDR3 loop: CASSLVISGNRYEQYF. The CDR3 DNA is TGTGCCAGCAGCTTAGTAATATCAGGGAATCGATACGAGCAGTACTTC.

The rearrangement joins TRBV2 to TRBJ2-1, with D maybe TRBD2 (5 bases). CDR3 length: 16 residues. Per germline, CDR1 SNHLY and CDR2 FYNNEI. Trimming shortened V by 6 bases and J by 7 bases, and 22 bases separated the two germline ends. The CDR3, as DNA: TGTGCCAGCAGACCAATTCCCCGGCTAGCAGAGAATGAGCAGTTCTTC. This gives the protein CASRPIPRLAENEQFF.

The chain recombines TRBV27 with TRBJ2-3, with 7 bases identical to TRBD2. Germline V gene data show CDR1 as MNHEY and CDR2 as SMNVEV (reference sequence). Trimming removed 10 bases from V and 0 bases from J; junction bases left unmatched: 4. The CDR3 is made up of 13 amino acids. The CDR3 reads CATGRESTDTQYF. CDR3 in DNA: TGTGCCACAGGGCGGGAGAGCACAGATACGCAGTATTTT.

The rearrangement joins TRBV9 to TRBJ2-1, with 10 bases identical to TRBD2. This CDR3 is built from 15 residues. After removal of 4 bases from V and 0 bases from J, the junction contained 1 base not matched to a gene. Germline V gene sequence: CDR1 SGDLS, CDR2 YYNGEE. CDR3 residues: CASSSSGSSYNEQFF. CDR3 bases: TGTGCCAGCAGCTCTAGCGGGAGCTCCTACAATGAGCAGTTCTTC. Full variable domain (outside the CDR3, taken from reference TRBV9 and TRBJ2-1): DSGVTQTPKHLITATGQRVTLRCSPRSGDLSVYWYQQSLDQGLQFLIQYYNGEERAKGNILERFSAQQFPDLHSELNLSSLELGDSALYFCASSSSGSSYNEQFFGPGTRLTVL.

The chain employs TRBV29-1 and TRBJ2-6; possible D gene TRBD2, 5 bases. Germline lookup yields CDR1 SQVTM and CDR2 ANQGSEA. V gave up 6 bases and J gave up 1 base, with 7 bases separating them. The CDR3 consists of 13 residues. The CDR3 region is CSVRESGANVLTF. Written as DNA, the CDR3 is TGCAGCGTCCGGGAATCTGGGGCCAACGTCCTGACTTTC.

Comment on this clone: The junction shows a germline mismatch at one end, possibly a read error. The genes are TRBV28 and TRBJ2-1, with D possibly TRBD2 on 5 matching bases. The CDR3 runs to 10 residues. The germline V gene encodes CDR1 MDHEN and CDR2 SYDVKM. The CDR3 is CASRARTLLF. The CDR3 DNA reads as TGTGCCAGCAGGGCTCGGACTCTACTCTTC. The full variable domain, completed using reference TRBV28 and TRBJ2-1, is DVKVTQSSRYLVKRTGEKVFLECVQDMDHENMFWYRQDPGLGLRLIYFSYDVKMKEKGDIPEGYSVSREKKERFSLILESASTNQTSMYLCASRARTLLFGPGTRLTVL.

This chain links TRBV27 with TRBJ2-3, with a tentative D call TRBD1 (6 bases). The CDR3 is 15 residues long. From germline, CDR1 is MNHEY and CDR2 SMNVEV (reference sequence). V lost 5 bases, J lost 3 bases, and 15 bases lay in between. Here the CDR3 reads CASSPFARGTDTQYF. The CDR3 nucleotides are TGTGCCAGCAGTCCCTTTGCGAGGGGGACAGATACGCAGTATTTT.

The chain recombines TRBV6-5 with TRBJ1-1; maybe TRBD1 (6 bases). Deletions cut 5 bases from V and 3 bases from J, with 16 bases between. The CDR3 runs 15 residues. Germline CDR1 reads MNHEY; CDR2 reads SVGAGI. CDR3 coding DNA: TGTGCCAGCAGTCTTACAGGGTTGTGGGACACTGAAGCTTTCTTT. The encoded protein is CASSLTGLWDTEAFF.

This clone was seen once. This sequence joins TRBV4-1 and TRBJ2-7; no clear D gene. Germline V gene sequence: CDR1 MGHRA, CDR2 YSYEKL. This CDR3 has 16 amino acids. V lost 5 bases and J lost 0, with 17 bases in between. DNA for the CDR3: TGCGCCAGCAGCTCAAGATCGAACAGTTTCTCCTACGAGCAGTACTTC. Protein product: CASSSRSNSFSYEQYF.

V gene TRBV5-6 combines with J gene TRBJ2-3, with D possibly being TRBD2 (5 bases). Between the trimmed V and J ends, which lost 2 bases and 8 bases, there was a span of 21 bases. Germline V gene lookup returns CDR1 SGHDT and CDR2 YYEEEE. This CDR3 has 16 residues. The CDR3 protein is CASSFYGVTHPGTQYF. In DNA form, the CDR3 reads TGTGCCAGCAGCTTTTACGGGGTAACCCACCCAGGTACGCAGTATTTT.

The chain joins TRBV18 to TRBJ2-3, with 7 bases fitting TRBD2. The CDR3 loop spans 16 amino acids. J lost 0 bases, V lost 6 bases, and 9 bases had no gene match. The germline V gene encodes CDR1 KGHSH and CDR2 LQKENI. The CDR3 DNA is TGTGCCAGCTCCCAAGGGCTAGCGGCTAGCACAGATACGCAGTATTTT. This gives the protein CASSQGLAASTDTQYF.

The table lists this clone with a count of one. CDR3 residues: CASSPPGAEYEQYF. DNA of the CDR3: TGTGCCAGCTCACCCCCAGGGGCCGAATACGAGCAGTACTTC. The rearrangement uses TRBV18 and TRBJ2-7; TRBD1 is a possible D gene (6 bases). The V end was cut by 3 bases, the J end by 4 bases, with 13 bases between. CDR3 size: 14 residues. Germline V gene sequence: CDR1 KGHSH, CDR2 LQKENI.

The chain carries TRBV6-5 and TRBJ1-5; D remains unclear. This CDR3 spans 13 amino acids. Germline values: CDR1 MNHEY, CDR2 SVGAGI. Trimming removed 6 bases at V and 15 bases at J, with 21 bases between. CDR3 sequence: CASRSPTAQAWHF. In DNA form, the CDR3 reads TGTGCCAGCAGGTCTCCTACAGCCCAAGCATGGCATTTT.

This clone was detected only once. The chain is built from TRBV9 and TRBJ2-7; TRBD2 matches 9 bases. Looked up from germline, CDR1 is SGDLS and CDR2 is YYNGEE. This CDR3 is 14 amino acids long. Unmatched junction bases numbered 8, after V lost 4 bases and J lost 6 bases. This CDR3 reads CASSPLAGPSEQYF. The CDR3 DNA follows: TGTGCCAGCAGCCCCCTAGCGGGGCCTAGCGAGCAGTACTTC.

The V and J genes are TRBV30 and TRBJ2-5; 11 bases are shared with TRBD2. This CDR3 spans 15 amino acids. V lost 1 base to trimming and J lost 4 bases; unmatched junction nucleotides: 5. Per germline, CDR1 GTSNPN and CDR2 SVGIG (reference sequence). The CDR3 coding sequence is TGTGCCTGGAGTGGACTAGCGGGATTTATAGAGACCCAGTACTTC. Translated: CAWSGLAGFIETQYF.

This clone was seen a single time. The chain carries TRBV9 and TRBJ2-4; D may be TRBD1 (5 bases). The CDR3 is 19 amino acids. The V end was cut by 0 bases, the J end by 0 bases, with 19 bases between. Germline CDR1 and CDR2: SGDLS and YYNGEE. The CDR3 DNA sequence: TGTGCCAGCAGCGTAGAGGATACAGGTTTCAGCATAGCCAAAAACATTCAGTACTTC. As protein: CASSVEDTGFSIAKNIQYF.

The CDR3 reads CASSLDLVLEQFF. DNA of the CDR3: TGTGCCAGCAGCTTGGATCTAGTTCTTGAGCAGTTCTTC. The chain links TRBV5-6 to TRBJ2-1; D call uncertain. The CDR3 is 13 amino acids. V lost 0 bases, J lost 9 bases, and 10 bases lay in between. The germline V gene has CDR1 SGHDT and CDR2 YYEEEE.